The TCR beta chain under discussion was sequenced for a study of monozygotic twins with inflammatory bowel disease. Study findings and constraints: Diversity of TCRbeta measured by inverse Simpson was lower in IBD patients than in healthy co-twins. The analysis did not separate different T cell subtypes.

Turning to this clonotype: Its specificity is unknown.

Every TCR library used 3500 ng of total RNA. Template switching introduced UMIs that contain a 6-nucleotide sample barcode. TCRdb re-analyzed the 5' RACE reads; it lists each CDR3 protein once, without DNA. The sample has approximately 400,000 distinct CDR3 sequences; the top ten hold approximately 2.4%. The source of this sequence is a human donor with ulcerative colitis or Crohn's disease, or a healthy co-twin of an affected twin (not recorded which). The specimen sequenced was blood.

The CDR3 protein is CASSTGTVGIGELFF. This chain joins TRBV5-4 and TRBJ2-2; TCRdb's D call of TRBD1 is untestable without DNA. This CDR3 spans 15 amino acids. Germline CDR1 is SGHNT and CDR2 is YYREEE (reference sequence).